The 4 T cell receptor beta chains listed next were all sequenced from one sample in a study of blood T cell repertoires in COVID-19. Sequencing was performed with immunoSEQ multiplex PCR; in TCRdb, only in-frame clones are kept and a portion is missing. The sample lists under 250,000 clones, 80% to 85% occurring once. The material sequenced was peripheral blood. These receptors were collected from a middle-aged man with active or convalescent COVID-19.

This clone appeared once. The chain combines TRBV7-9 with TRBJ1-2; TRBD1 agrees at 8 bases. After removal of 1 base from V and 4 bases from J, the junction contained 8 bases not matched to a gene. CDR1 SEHNR and CDR2 FQNEAQ come from the germline V gene (reference sequence). The CDR3 is 16 residues long. The CDR3 nucleotides are TGTGCCAGCAGCTTAGAGGGACAGGCATTTCTCTATGGCTACACCTTC. Its translation: CASSLEGQAFLYGYTF. The full variable domain, in which reference TRBV7-9 and TRBJ1-2 provide the parts outside the CDR3, is DTGVSQNPRHKITKRGQNVTFRCDPISEHNRLYWYRQTLGQGPEFLTYFQNEAQLEKSRLLSDRFSAERPKGSFSTLEIQRTEQGDSAMYLCASSLEGQAFLYGYTFGSGTRLTVV.

The chain has TRBV19 and TRBJ2-7; TRBD2 might be the D (7 bases). This CDR3 contains 13 residues. V lost 9 bases, J lost 4 bases, and 16 bases lay in between. Germline CDR1 and CDR2: LNHDA and SQIVND (reference sequence). CDR3 sequence reads: CASSRGGLYEQYF. For the CDR3, the DNA is TGTGCCAGCTCAAGGGGGGGGCTTTACGAGCAGTACTTC.

V is TRBV12-3 or TRBV12-4 and J is TRBJ1-5; no firm D call. The CDR3 is 13 residues long. Trimming removed 1 base at V and 5 bases at J, with 6 bases between. This CDR3 is CASSLVGDQPQHF. DNA of the CDR3: TGTGCCAGCAGTTTAGTCGGGGATCAGCCCCAGCATTTT.

The chain recombines TRBV30 with TRBJ1-6; a possible D gene is TRBD1 (6 bases). Germline V gives CDR1 GTSNPN, CDR2 SVGIG (reference sequence). Trimming removed 2 bases from V and 7 bases from J, with 12 bases in between. The CDR3 is 14 amino acids. The CDR3 DNA reads TGTGCCTGGAGTCGTGAAACAGGGAATTCACCCCTCCACTTT. This translates into CAWSRETGNSPLHF.